These 9 T cell receptor beta chains came from one sample sequenced in a study of blood T cells in healthy people across ages. A second PCR, run for roughly 7 to 11 cycles, used a sample-barcoded 5' primer plus a J-beta primer mix. MiXCR, run by TCRdb on the 5' RACE reads, gives a single entry per CDR3 protein. The sample contains more than 800,000 distinct CDR3 sequences, more than 25% of which appear only once. The material sequenced was blood. The receptor set was obtained from a woman aged 80 or over in good health.

CDR3 DNA sequence: TGCAGTGCTAGACATGGTCCCTTAAGAGCGCAGTATTTT. Translating it yields CSARHGPLRAQYF. The gene calls are TRBV20-1 and TRBJ2-3; D ambiguous. Germline lookup yields CDR1 DFQATT and CDR2 SNEGSKA (reference sequence). The CDR3 loop spans 13 amino acids. Trimming stripped 2 bases from V and 10 bases from J, with 16 bases between.

Points on this clonotype: It may be a read error: a sequence one base away is much more abundant. V usage is TRBV5-1 and J usage is TRBJ2-3; possible D gene TRBD1, 6 bases. The V end was cut by 3 bases, the J end by 6 bases, with 14 bases between. CDR3 length: 14 residues. Germline CDR1 SGHRS, CDR2 YFSETQ. The CDR3 DNA reads TGCGCCAGCAGCTGGCCAACAGGGTCCGATACGCAGTATTTT. Protein sequence: CASSWPTGSDTQYF.

This clonotype was seen only a few times. The chain combines TRBV6-4 with TRBJ2-1, with 8 bases identical to TRBD2. Germline V gene sequence: CDR1 MRHNA, CDR2 SNTAGT. The J segment lost 4 bases and the V segment lost 4 bases, leaving 3 bases of the junction unmatched. This CDR3 is built from 14 residues. This CDR3 is CASSVGGGYNEQFF. CDR3 in DNA: TGTGCCAGCAGTGTTGGCGGGGGGTACAATGAGCAGTTCTTC.

This chain joins TRBV2 and TRBJ1-5, with D tentatively TRBD1 (5 bases). The V end was cut by 8 bases, the J end by 7 bases, with 15 bases between. The CDR3 length is 13 residues. Germline CDR1 and CDR2: SNHLY and FYNNEI. The DNA for the CDR3 is TGTGCCAGCGGGGGACGCCCGGGCCAGCCCCAGCATTTT. Its translation: CASGGRPGQPQHF.

This clonotype showed up many times. This chain joins TRBV6-5 and TRBJ2-6, with D uncertain. Germline values: CDR1 MNHEY, CDR2 SVGAGI. Trimming removed 2 bases from V and 0 bases from J, with 5 bases in between. This CDR3 has 15 amino acids. CDR3 DNA sequence: TGTGCCAGCAGTTACAGCCGCTCTGGGGCCAACGTCCTGACTTTC. Amino acids: CASSYSRSGANVLTF.

This clonotype occurred many times. V is TRBV6-2 or TRBV6-3 and J is TRBJ1-5; 10 bases align to TRBD1. The germline gives CDR1 MNHEY, CDR2 SVGEGT. This CDR3 region has 12 residues. Trimming took 10 bases from V and 6 from J; bases not matched to a gene: 3. DNA for the CDR3: TGTGCCACCAGGACAGGGGGTCAGCCCCAGCATTTT. This encodes CATRTGGQPQHF.

The chain is built from TRBV11-2 and TRBJ2-2; maybe TRBD1 (5 bases). V gave up 3 bases and J gave up 4 bases, with 21 bases separating them. Germline-derived CDR1 and CDR2 are SGHAT and FQNNGV. The CDR3 contains 18 residues. CDR3 DNA: TGTGCCAGCAGCTTCGGGCAGGGCAAACCTATCGTCACCGGGGAGCTGTTTTTT. This codes for CASSFGQGKPIVTGELFF.

This clonotype was recorded a few times. This CDR3 is CASSLAHKGKGGGYTF. CDR3 in DNA: TGTGCCAGCAGCTTAGCGCATAAGGGGAAAGGAGGCGGCTACACCTTC. The chain carries TRBV7-8 and TRBJ1-2; TRBD1 might be the D (5 bases). CDR1 SGHVS and CDR2 FQNEAQ come from the germline V gene. With 0 bases removed from V and 8 bases from J, the gap between germline ends came to 19 bases. This CDR3 contains 16 residues.

Details on this clonotype: A much larger clonotype is one base distant, so this may be a read error. This chain links TRBV3-1 with TRBJ2-1; the D gene is possibly TRBD1 (6 bases). Per the germline V gene, CDR1 is LGHDT and CDR2 is YNNKEL (reference sequence). CDR3 length equals 16 residues. CDR3 nucleotide sequence: TGTGCCAGCAGCCAAGATTTCGGACAGTCCTACAATGGGCAGTTCTTC. This sequence encodes CASSQDFGQSYNGQFF.